These 24 T cell receptor beta chains came from one sample sequenced in a study of graft-versus-host responses after intestinal transplantation. Generated by immunoSEQ multiplex PCR, the TCRdb table keeps only in-frame clones and is missing some. The repertoire holds over 55,000 clones, over 75% seen once, with 0.39% in the top ten. These receptors' targets are unknown. This material consisted of unstimulated CD4+ T cells sorted from spleen or lymph node cells, taken before transplant. These receptors were collected from a human donor who was the organ donor for an intestinal transplant.

The chain is built from TRBV7-9 and TRBJ1-3; unclear D gene. This CDR3 has 16 amino acids. Germline-derived CDR1 and CDR2 are SEHNR and FQNEAQ (reference sequence). V was clipped by 3 bases and J by 1 base, with 13 bases between them. The CDR3 here is CASSFRERGSGNTIYF. The CDR3 coding sequence is TGTGCCAGCAGCTTCCGGGAAAGAGGATCTGGAAACACCATATATTTT.

The chain employs TRBV6-5 and TRBJ2-1, with 8 bases identical to TRBD2. This CDR3 spans 16 amino acids. V shed 2 bases, J shed 7 bases, and the junction held 10 bases outside the gene matches. Per germline, CDR1 MNHEY and CDR2 SVGAGI. In nucleotides, the CDR3 is TGTGCCAGCAGTTACCCCCGGGGCGGGGGGATAAATGAGCAGTTCTTC. It translates to CASSYPRGGGINEQFF.

J is TRBJ2-2 and V is TRBV7-3, with TRBD1 matching over 7 bases. The germline V gene has CDR1 SGHTA and CDR2 FQGTGA. V lost 5 bases, J lost 0 bases, and 9 bases stayed unmatched. This CDR3 has 17 residues. The CDR3 DNA follows: TGTGCCAGCAGCAGCCGGGACAGTAACGCGAACACCGGGGAGCTGTTTTTT. Amino acids: CASSSRDSNANTGELFF.

This rearrangement joins TRBV27 to TRBJ1-2; weak D call: TRBD1 (6 bases). Germline V CDR1 and CDR2: MNHEY, SMNVEV (reference sequence). V shed 5 bases and J shed 3 bases, with 19 bases lying between them. The CDR3 runs to 16 residues. CDR3 sequence: CASSKNHRVADYGYTF. The CDR3 region has the DNA TGTGCCAGCAGTAAAAATCACAGGGTGGCGGACTATGGCTACACCTTC.

This clone was picked up one time. This chain connects TRBV5-1 to TRBJ1-3; D is unresolved. The CDR3 length is 13 residues. Germline V lookup: CDR1 SGHRS, CDR2 YFSETQ. Trimming shortened V by 5 bases and J by 4 bases, and 10 bases separated the two germline ends. The CDR3 protein is CASSPATGNTIYF. CDR3 nucleotides: TGCGCCAGCAGTCCCGCTACGGGAAACACCATATATTTT. Complete variable domain (other parts from reference TRBV5-1 and TRBJ1-3): KAGVTQTPRYLIKTRGQQVTLSCSPISGHRSVSWYQQTPGQGLQFLFEYFSETQRNKGNFPGRFSGRQFSNSRSEMNVSTLELGDSALYLCASSPATGNTIYFGEGSWLTVV.

This chain links TRBV28 with TRBJ1-2, with D possibly matching TRBD1 (5 bases). The CDR3 is made up of 15 amino acids. Trimming took off 1 base at V and 8 bases at J, with 17 bases between the two ends. Germline values: CDR1 MDHEN, CDR2 SYDVKM. The CDR3 here is CASSLSTQGPVGYTF. CDR3 coding DNA: TGTGCCAGCAGTTTATCAACGCAGGGTCCAGTCGGCTACACCTTC.

This clone has only one observation. The genes are TRBV5-4 and TRBJ1-2; D might be TRBD1 (5 bases). In germline, CDR1 is SGHNT, CDR2 YYREEE (reference sequence). This CDR3 is built from 15 residues. V was cut by 3 bases and J by 0 bases, with 12 bases left in between. The CDR3 nucleotides read TGTGCCAGCAGCTCGGGGCGGGGGGCTAACTATGGCTACACCTTC. Amino acid sequence: CASSSGRGANYGYTF. Looking up the rest from reference TRBV5-4 and TRBJ1-2 gives the full variable domain: ETGVTQSPTHLIKTRGQQVTLRCSSQSGHNTVSWYQQALGQGPQFIFQYYREEENGRGNFPPRFSGLQFPNYSSELNVNALELDDSALYLCASSSGRGANYGYTFGSGTRLTVV.

The V and J genes are TRBV7-6 and TRBJ1-6; D is unresolved. Germline-derived CDR1 and CDR2 are SGHVS and FNYEAQ. The CDR3 covers 13 residues. V lost 0 bases, J lost 11 bases, and 8 bases lay in between. CDR3 sequence reads: CASSLAHTTPLHF. CDR3 DNA: TGTGCCAGCAGCTTAGCACACACGACACCCCTCCACTTT.

The chain employs TRBV11-2 and TRBJ2-2; D may be TRBD1 (5 bases). V gave up 7 bases and J gave up 3 bases, with 12 bases separating them. CDR1 and CDR2 from the germline V gene are SGHAT and FQNNGV. The CDR3 covers 14 residues. Here the CDR3 DNA reads TGTGCCAGCAACAAAGACAGCGACACCGGGGAGCTGTTTTTT. This sequence encodes CASNKDSDTGELFF.

Turning to this clone: A read error may account for a junction end that differs from germline. The genes are TRBV7-7 and TRBJ2-2; 10 bases agree with TRBD2. Per germline, CDR1 SSHAT and CDR2 FNYEAQ (reference sequence). The CDR3 is made up of 16 amino acids. Here the CDR3 reads CASSPRSGGDTGELFF. The DNA of the CDR3 is TGTGCTAGCAGCCCCCGAAGCGGGGGGGACACCGGGGAGCTGTTTTTT.

The chain joins TRBV5-1 to TRBJ1-6; D is undetermined. The germline V gene has CDR1 SGHRS and CDR2 YFSETQ. The CDR3 extends over 15 amino acids. V was trimmed by 0 bases and J by 4 bases, leaving 8 bases between them. CDR3 sequence (DNA): TGCGCCAGCAGCTTGGATGGCGGGTATAATTCACCCCTCCACTTT. Translation: CASSLDGGYNSPLHF.

V is TRBV5-1 and J is TRBJ1-4; D not certain. There are 16 residues in the CDR3. Trimming cost V 4 bases and J 4 bases, with 17 bases left between them. In germline, CDR1 is SGHRS, CDR2 YFSETQ. This CDR3 is CASSSGLQLHNEKLFF. DNA for the CDR3: TGCGCCAGCAGCAGCGGCTTGCAGCTTCATAATGAAAAACTGTTTTTT.

The CDR3 region has the DNA TGTGCCAGCAGCACCACGGGCAGGGTTACTGAAGCTTTCTTT. Protein sequence: CASSTTGRVTEAFF. V is TRBV14 and J is TRBJ1-1; TRBD1 is a possible D gene (5 bases). Deletions cut 5 bases from V and 5 bases from J, with 15 bases between. CDR1 SGHDN and CDR2 FVKESK come from the germline V gene. The CDR3 runs to 14 residues.

V and J are TRBV15 and TRBJ2-5, with D possibly TRBD2 on 5 matching bases. V lost 3 bases and J 3 bases, leaving 14 bases between the germline ends. This CDR3 has 15 residues. The germline V gene has CDR1 LNHNV and CDR2 YYDKDF (reference sequence). The CDR3 is CATSRRVSREETQYF. The CDR3 DNA sequence: TGTGCCACCAGCAGGCGGGTGTCCAGAGAAGAGACCCAGTACTTC.

CDR3: CASSSLDRLRAGNTIYF. Written as DNA, the CDR3 is TGTGCCAGCAGCTCTCTCGACCGTCTAAGAGCGGGAAACACCATATATTTT. J is TRBJ1-3 and V is TRBV5-6; D ambiguous. CDR3 length: 17 residues. V lost 3 bases and J 4 bases, leaving 20 bases between the germline ends. Germline CDR1 and CDR2: SGHDT and YYEEEE.

This clone was detected only once. J is TRBJ1-6 and V is TRBV30; tentative D call: TRBD1 (6 bases). Between the trimmed V and J ends, which lost 5 bases and 10 bases, there was a span of 18 bases. CDR3 length: 14 residues. CDR1 is GTSNPN, CDR2 SVGIG, per germline (reference sequence). CDR3 coding DNA: TGTGCCTGGGGCCCGGGGGGCGCTAGGTCACCCCTCCACTTT. Its translation is CAWGPGGARSPLHF.

This chain connects TRBV6-5 to TRBJ1-5; D gene unclear. The CDR3 totals 15 residues. Germline V gives CDR1 MNHEY, CDR2 SVGAGI. Trimming took 8 bases from V and 0 from J, leaving 14 bases between them. The DNA for the CDR3 is TGTGCCAGCCTTCCGGAGTTCCATAGCAATCAGCCCCAGCATTTT. Encoded protein: CASLPEFHSNQPQHF.

V is TRBV14 and J is TRBJ1-1, with a possible D match to TRBD1 (5 bases). Germline V gives CDR1 SGHDN, CDR2 FVKESK. This CDR3 contains 14 residues. Trimming removed 1 base at V and 4 bases at J, with 10 bases between. CDR3 in DNA: TGTGCCAGCAGCCAAGCAGGGCGCCGCACTGAAGCTTTCTTT. Translation gives CASSQAGRRTEAFF.

The genes are TRBV29-1 and TRBJ1-1; tentative D call: TRBD1 (6 bases). The CDR3 is 14 residues long. Germline CDR1 reads SQVTM; CDR2 reads ANQGSEA. Between the trimmed V and J ends, which lost 6 bases and 3 bases, there was a span of 17 bases. The CDR3 loop reads CSVIYLQGDTEAFF. CDR3 nucleotides: TGCAGCGTGATATACTTACAGGGTGACACTGAAGCTTTCTTT.

The chain recombines TRBV14 with TRBJ2-3; 12 bases map to TRBD2. The germline CDR1 and CDR2 sequences are SGHDN and FVKESK. J lost 3 bases, V lost 1 base, and 11 bases had no gene match. This CDR3 comprises 19 residues. In DNA form, the CDR3 reads TGTGCCAGCAGCCAAGGACTAGCGGGGGCGCAGCCGATTACAGATACGCAGTATTTT. This codes for CASSQGLAGAQPITDTQYF.

This clone was picked up a small number of times. The genes are TRBV5-8 and TRBJ1-1; D ambiguous. Trimming took off 0 bases at V and 0 bases at J, with 9 bases between the two ends. CDR3 length: 15 amino acids. Germline lookup yields CDR1 SGHTS and CDR2 YDEGEE. The CDR3 loop is CASSLGQSMNTEAFF. CDR3 nucleotides: TGTGCCAGCAGCTTGGGGCAGTCCATGAACACTGAAGCTTTCTTT.

The CDR3 coding sequence is TGTGCCAGCAGCTTAGGCGACAGCACCTACGAGCAGTACGTC. As protein: CASSLGDSTYEQYV. The chain links TRBV7-9 to TRBJ2-7; tentatively, D is TRBD1 (5 bases). The germline V gene has CDR1 SEHNR and CDR2 FQNEAQ (reference sequence). Trimming pared 1 base from V and 2 bases from J, leaving 9 bases between. The CDR3 contains 14 residues.

The chain uses TRBV7-2 and TRBJ2-3, with D perhaps matching TRBD2 (7 bases). The germline CDR1 and CDR2 sequences are SGHTA and FQGNSA. CDR3 length: 16 residues. Trimming removed 2 bases at V and 2 bases at J, with 14 bases between. The CDR3 nucleotides read TGTGCCAGCAGCTTACTAGGGGGGGGGATCACAGATACGCAGTATTTT. It codes for CASSLLGGGITDTQYF.

About this clone: The sample contains more than one DNA sequence encoding this CDR3. The chain couples TRBV11-2 to TRBJ2-5; maybe TRBD1 (7 bases). This CDR3 has 14 amino acids. Germline values: CDR1 SGHAT, CDR2 FQNNGV. V was trimmed by 3 bases and J by 2 bases, leaving 10 bases between them. Here the CDR3 reads CASSLGGQQETQYF. The DNA of the CDR3 is TGTGCCAGCAGCTTGGGGGGACAGCAAGAGACCCAGTACTTC.